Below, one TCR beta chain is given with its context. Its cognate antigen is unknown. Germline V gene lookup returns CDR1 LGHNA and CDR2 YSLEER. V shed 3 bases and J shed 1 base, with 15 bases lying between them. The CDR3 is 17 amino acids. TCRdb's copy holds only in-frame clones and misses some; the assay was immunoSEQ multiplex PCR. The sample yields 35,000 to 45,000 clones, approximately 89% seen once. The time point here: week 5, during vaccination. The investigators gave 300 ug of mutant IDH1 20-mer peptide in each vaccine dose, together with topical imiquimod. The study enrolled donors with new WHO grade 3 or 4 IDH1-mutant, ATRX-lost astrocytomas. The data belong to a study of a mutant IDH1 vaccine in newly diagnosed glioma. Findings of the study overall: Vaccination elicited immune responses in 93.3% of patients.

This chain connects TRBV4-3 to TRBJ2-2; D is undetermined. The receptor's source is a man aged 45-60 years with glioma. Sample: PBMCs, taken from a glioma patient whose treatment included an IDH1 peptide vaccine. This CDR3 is CASSQSLKDMNTGELFF. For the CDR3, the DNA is TGCGCCAGCAGCCAGAGCCTGAAGGATATGAACACCGGGGAGCTGTTTTTT.